These 19 T cell receptor beta chains share one sample of origin, sequenced in a study of CD8 T cells in Susac syndrome. Roughly 0.45 to 1 ug RNA was reverse transcribed with random hexamers. From the immunoSEQ multiplex PCR reads, TCRdb called clonotypes with MiXCR, one entry per CDR3 protein. Among approximately 100,000 distinct CDR3 sequences listed, 80% to 95% were seen once. Sequencing was done on a sample of CD4+ T cells from PBMCs. The receptors were sampled from a human donor in good health.

This chain joins TRBV11-2 and TRBJ2-7; either TRBD1 or TRBD2 may supply D (7 bases each). This CDR3 spans 17 amino acids. The ends were cut back, 0 bases at V and 3 bases at J, with 18 bases in the middle. Germline V lookup: CDR1 SGHAT, CDR2 FQNNGV. The CDR3 nucleotides read TGTGCCAGCAGCTTAGATAGGGGGCCCGGACTAGGCTACGAGCAGTACTTC. It specifies CASSLDRGPGLGYEQYF.

This chain joins TRBV7-2 and TRBJ2-3; 11 bases agree with TRBD2. This CDR3 comprises 18 residues. The trim removed 5 bases at V and 2 bases at J, leaving 12 bases unmatched. From germline, CDR1 is SGHTA and CDR2 FQGNSA. Here the CDR3 DNA reads TGTGCCAGCAGCCTTTTAGCGGGAGGGGACGCCCTCACAGATACGCAGTATTTT. Protein: CASSLLAGGDALTDTQYF. The entire variable domain, with the rest obtained from reference TRBV7-2 and TRBJ2-3, is as follows: GAGVSQSPSNKVTEKGKDVELRCDPISGHTALYWYRQSLGQGLEFLIYFQGNSAPDKSGLPSDRFSAERTGGSVSTLTIQRTQQEDSAVYLCASSLLAGGDALTDTQYFGPGTRLTVL.

This clonotype was detected once. The V and J genes are TRBV10-3 and TRBJ2-2; D remains unclear. The germline V gene encodes CDR1 ENHRY and CDR2 SYGVKD. This CDR3 region has 13 residues. The V gene lost 7 bases and the J gene lost 2 bases, with 8 bases spanning the gap. CDR3: CAITDHNTGELFF. The DNA for the CDR3 is TGTGCCATCACCGATCACAACACCGGGGAGCTGTTTTTT.

V is TRBV13 and J is TRBJ2-5, with 8 bases lining up with TRBD2. J gave up 3 bases and V 5 bases, and 8 bases lay outside the gene matches. Germline V gene sequence: CDR1 PRHDT, CDR2 FYEKMQ (reference sequence). The CDR3 has 15 residues. The CDR3 DNA is TGTGCCAGCAGCCCAGAGGGTAGCGGGGAAGAGACCCAGTACTTC. This encodes CASSPEGSGEETQYF.

The V and J genes are TRBV2 and TRBJ2-2, with D possibly being TRBD2 (6 bases). Germline loops: CDR1 SNHLY, CDR2 FYNNEI. CDR3 length: 15 amino acids. V gave up 0 bases and J gave up 4 bases, with 9 bases separating them. CDR3 sequence reads: CASSEAGGGTGELFF. The CDR3 DNA reads as TGTGCCAGCAGTGAAGCTGGGGGAGGCACCGGGGAGCTGTTTTTT. Combining the CDR3 with reference TRBV2 and TRBJ2-2 gives the whole variable domain EPEVTQTPSHQVTQMGQEVILRCVPISNHLYFYWYRQILGQKVEFLVSFYNNEISEKSEIFDDQFSVERPDGSNFTLKIRSTKLEDSAMYFCASSEAGGGTGELFFGEGSRLTVL.

The chain is built from TRBV14 and TRBJ2-1, with TRBD1 as a possible D gene (5 bases). The V end lost 4 bases, the J end lost 0 bases, and 13 bases lay between the germline ends. This CDR3 is built from 16 residues. Germline loops: CDR1 SGHDN, CDR2 FVKESK. The CDR3 region is CASSLRVTSSYNEQFF. As DNA, the CDR3 is TGTGCCAGCAGCCTCAGGGTTACGAGCTCCTACAATGAGCAGTTCTTC.

The chain uses TRBV20-1 and TRBJ2-7, with 8 bases identical to TRBD1. The J segment lost 3 bases and the V segment lost 6 bases, leaving 10 bases of the junction unmatched. The CDR3 is 14 amino acids. Germline V gene lookup returns CDR1 DFQATT and CDR2 SNEGSKA (reference sequence). This chain's CDR3 is CSASPTGVGYEQYF. The CDR3, as DNA: TGCAGTGCGAGCCCGACAGGGGTGGGCTACGAGCAGTACTTC.

This clonotype was detected a few times. This chain links TRBV4-3 with TRBJ1-2, with D maybe TRBD1 (6 bases). The CDR3 has 16 residues. V was shortened by 0 bases and J by 4 bases, with 15 bases between the two germline ends. Germline CDR1 and CDR2: LGHNA and YSLEER. DNA for the CDR3: TGCGCCAGCAGCCAAGACCGCTTACAGGGATCCTATGGCTACACCTTC. Amino acid sequence: CASSQDRLQGSYGYTF.

The V and J genes are TRBV6-6 and TRBJ2-1, with TRBD2 matching over 8 bases. V lost 6 bases to trimming and J lost 0 bases; unmatched junction nucleotides: 4. Germline V lookup: CDR1 MNHNY, CDR2 SVGAGI (reference sequence). The CDR3 consists of 15 residues. The CDR3, as DNA: TGTGCCAGCAGGGTAGCGGGGAACTCCTACAATGAGCAGTTCTTC. As protein: CASRVAGNSYNEQFF.

The chain uses TRBV9 and TRBJ2-1; D not resolved. The germline V and J ends were trimmed by 3 bases and 6 bases, with 1 base remaining between them. Germline CDR1 is SGDLS and CDR2 is YYNGEE. The CDR3 covers 10 residues. The CDR3 region is CASSGNEQFF. CDR3 nucleotides: TGTGCCAGCAGCGGCAATGAGCAGTTCTTC.

This sequence joins TRBV20-1 and TRBJ2-1; no clear D. CDR1 is DFQATT and CDR2 is SNEGSKA in the germline V gene (reference sequence). With 5 bases removed from V and 0 bases from J, the gap between germline ends came to 17 bases. This CDR3 has 16 residues. This chain's CDR3 is CSALVRAASSYNEQFF. CDR3 DNA sequence: TGCAGTGCTCTCGTCCGGGCGGCTAGCTCCTACAATGAGCAGTTCTTC.

The rearrangement links TRBV12-3 or TRBV12-4 to TRBJ1-2; perhaps TRBD1 as D (5 bases). The CDR3 extends over 15 amino acids. V was trimmed by 7 bases and J by 4 bases, leaving 19 bases between them. CDR3 amino acids: CASTLRPGGSYGYTF. In DNA, the CDR3 is TGTGCCAGCACCCTAAGGCCCGGGGGAAGCTATGGCTACACCTTC.

This clonotype was recorded once. This chain connects TRBV7-3 to TRBJ2-3; 9 bases line up with TRBD2. Germline CDR1 is SGHTA and CDR2 is FQGTGA. J lost 4 bases, V lost 3 bases, and 2 bases had no gene match. The CDR3 length is 14 residues. Here the CDR3 DNA reads TGTGCCAGCAGCTTCGCGGGGGGGCCAGATACGCAGTATTTT. It translates to CASSFAGGPDTQYF.

The chain has TRBV20-1 and TRBJ2-5; 8 nucleotides agree with TRBD2. Trimming took 3 bases from V and 4 from J; bases not matched to a gene: 10. Germline V gives CDR1 DFQATT, CDR2 SNEGSKA (reference sequence). This CDR3 has 15 residues. The CDR3 sequence is CSARTVGLAGETQYF. Here the CDR3 DNA reads TGCAGTGCTAGGACAGTAGGACTAGCCGGAGAGACCCAGTACTTC.

This chain connects TRBV27 to TRBJ1-4, with D maybe TRBD1 (6 bases). CDR1 and CDR2 (germline): MNHEY, SMNVEV (reference sequence). The CDR3 length is 17 residues. V dropped 2 bases and J dropped 2 bases, with 15 bases sitting between them. The CDR3 DNA is TGTGCCAGCAGTTTAGTATCGACAGGCTGGACTAATGAAAAACTGTTTTTT. It translates to CASSLVSTGWTNEKLFF. Looking up the rest from reference TRBV27 and TRBJ1-4 gives the full variable domain: EAQVTQNPRYLITVTGKKLTVTCSQNMNHEYMSWYRQDPGLGLRQIYYSMNVEVTDKGDVPEGYKVSRKEKRNFPLILESPSPNQTSLYFCASSLVSTGWTNEKLFFGSGTQLSVL.

This sequence joins TRBV11-2 and TRBJ2-7; 7 bases agree with TRBD2. Germline V gene sequence: CDR1 SGHAT, CDR2 FQNNGV. This CDR3 contains 14 residues. V lost 1 base, J lost 5 bases, and 5 bases stayed unmatched. In DNA form, the CDR3 reads TGTGCCAGCAGCTTAGCGGGGGGATCGGACGAGCAGTACTTC. This translates into CASSLAGGSDEQYF.

The chain couples TRBV12-5 to TRBJ1-3; TRBD1 matches at 8 bases. Per germline, CDR1 LGHNT and CDR2 FRNRAP. The CDR3 spans 17 residues. The trim removed 3 bases at V and 0 bases at J, leaving 7 bases unmatched. The CDR3 coding sequence is TGTGCTAGTGGTTTCGTGGGACAGGCCCTCTCTGGAAACACCATATATTTT. This translates into CASGFVGQALSGNTIYF.

This rearrangement joins TRBV18 to TRBJ2-1; 13 bases fit TRBD2. Unmatched junction bases numbered 12, after V lost 0 bases and J lost 1 base. CDR1 and CDR2 (germline): KGHSH, LQKENI. The CDR3 is made up of 21 amino acids. In DNA, the CDR3 is TGTGCCAGCTCACCACCAGACCCCACACTAGCGGGGGGGCGTTCCTACAATGAGCAGTTCTTC. Translating it yields CASSPPDPTLAGGRSYNEQFF. Full variable domain (rest looked up from reference TRBV18 and TRBJ2-1): NAGVMQNPRHLVRRRGQEARLRCSPMKGHSHVYWYRQLPEEGLKFMVYLQKENIIDESGMPKERFSAEFPKEGPSILRIQQVVRGDSAAYFCASSPPDPTLAGGRSYNEQFFGPGTRLTVL.

V is TRBV7-3 and J is TRBJ2-3, with D uncertain. V gave up 8 bases and J gave up 0 bases, with 15 bases separating them. CDR1 is SGHTA, CDR2 FQGTGA, per germline. The CDR3 covers 15 residues. The chain's CDR3 is CASGEYGRSTDTQYF. The CDR3 nucleotides read TGTGCCAGCGGAGAATACGGACGGAGCACAGATACGCAGTATTTT.